A selection of T cell receptor beta chains follows, all from one sample in a study of T cell responses to AZD1222 COVID-19 vaccine. Clones were read by immunoSEQ multiplex PCR, and TCRdb kept only the in-frame ones, dropping some. The sample carries 120,000 to 150,000 clones, roughly four fifths recorded once. This specimen consisted of peripheral blood, obtained on day 0 of MenACWY control vaccination. These receptors originate from an adult in good health. The CDR3 runs from the conserved cysteine through the conserved F or W. A D gene is named only where the DNA matches it firmly. Where a row states a size, it is once, few, many or the class of an expanded clone; other rows omit it.

V	size	D	J	CDR3	DNA
TRBV11-2	-	-	TRBJ2-7	CASSPIRGYEQYF	TGTGCCAGCAGCCCTATCCGGGGCTACGAGCAGTACTTC
TRBV6-5	once	-	TRBJ1-1	CASNPAPSTEAFF	TGTGCCAGCAACCCGGCACCAAGCACTGAAGCTTTCTTT
TRBV13	-	TRBD1	TRBJ1-2	CASSLGTGNYGYTF	TGTGCCAGCAGCTTGGGGACAGGAAACTATGGCTACACCTTC
TRBV7-9	-	TRBD1	TRBJ2-2	CASSLQGHTGELFF	TGTGCCAGCAGCCTACAGGGGCACACCGGGGAGCTGTTTTTT
TRBV7-3	once	-	TRBJ2-1	CASSSEPGKQFF	TGTGCCAGCAGCTCCGAGCCCGGTAAGCAGTTCTTC
TRBV6-1	once	-	TRBJ1-1	CASSEARGSTEAFF	TGTGCCAGCAGTGAAGCCCGGGGAAGCACTGAAGCTTTCTTT
TRBV18	once	TRBD2	TRBJ2-2	CASSPRLAGGSTTGELFF	TGTGCCAGCTCACCCCGACTAGCGGGGGGATCCACCACCGGGGAGCTGTTTTTT
TRBV5-1	-	-	TRBJ1-2	CASSLMGPPNYGYTF	TGCGCCAGCAGCTTGATGGGGCCCCCTAACTATGGCTACACCTTC
TRBV3-1/TRBV3-2	-	-	TRBJ1-1	CASSPRTNTEAFF	TGTGCCAGCAGCCCGAGGACGAACACTGAAGCTTTCTTT
TRBV5-4	-	-	TRBJ2-2	CASSSAPAFTGELFF	TGTGCCAGCAGCTCCGCCCCAGCCTTCACCGGGGAGCTGTTTTTT
TRBV5-4	once	-	TRBJ1-2	CASSFDLGGRGYTF	TGTGCCAGCAGCTTCGACTTGGGGGGGCGTGGCTACACCTTC
TRBV5-1	-	TRBD1	TRBJ1-3	CASSSQGYDTIYF	TGCGCCAGCAGCTCACAGGGGTACGACACCATATATTTT
TRBV5-1	-	-	TRBJ2-2	CASSWGRQPNTGELFF	TGCGCCAGCAGCTGGGGCAGGCAGCCGAACACCGGGGAGCTGTTTTTT
TRBV5-1	-	-	TRBJ1-2	CASSPGTQRRNYGYTF	TGCGCCAGCAGCCCCGGGACACAAAGACGGAATTATGGCTACACCTTC
TRBV28	-	TRBD1	TRBJ2-2	CASSFEQGAAGELFF	TGTGCCAGCAGTTTTGAACAGGGGGCGGCCGGGGAGCTGTTTTTT
TRBV5-1	-	TRBD1	TRBJ1-1	CASAPGGTAEAFF	TGCGCCAGCGCACCGGGAGGGACAGCTGAAGCTTTCTTT
TRBV11-1	-	TRBD1	TRBJ1-1	CASSLGTGGRAFF	TGTGCCAGCAGCTTAGGGACAGGGGGCCGGGCTTTCTTT
TRBV4-1	-	TRBD2	TRBJ2-5	CASRGSGGGKETQYF	TGCGCCAGCAGGGGCAGCGGGGGAGGCAAAGAGACCCAGTACTTC
TRBV10-1	-	TRBD1	TRBJ1-1	CASSGQGAKAFF	TGCGCCAGCAGTGGACAGGGGGCGAAAGCTTTCTTT
TRBV20-1	-	-	TRBJ1-2	CSANSGTTF	TGCAGTGCCAACTCCGGGACCACCTTC
TRBV7-9	-	-	TRBJ1-1	CASSFPGVPTEAFF	TGTGCCAGCAGCTTCCCAGGGGTTCCGACTGAAGCTTTCTTT
TRBV28	-	TRBD1	TRBJ1-3	CASSSGTGGGNTIYF	TGTGCCAGCAGTTCCGGGACAGGGGGCGGAAACACCATATATTTT
TRBV6-5	-	-	TRBJ1-2	CASSYSGFGNYGYTF	TGTGCCAGCAGTTACTCCGGATTTGGGAACTATGGCTACACCTTC
TRBV7-9	-	-	TRBJ1-5	CASSLGWGGDQPQHF	TGTGCCAGCAGCTTAGGGTGGGGAGGGGATCAGCCCCAGCATTTT
TRBV10-2	-	-	TRBJ1-2	CASSDGYGYTF	TGCGCCAGCAGTGACGGGTATGGCTACACCTTC
TRBV11-2	-	-	TRBJ1-6	CASSLGRQGNSPLHF	TGTGCCAGCAGCTTAGGTCGGCAGGGTAATTCACCCCTCCACTTT
TRBV7-9	once	-	TRBJ1-1	CASSPGDRRNTEAFF	TGTGCCAGCAGCCCGGGGGACCGAAGGAACACTGAAGCTTTCTTT
TRBV6-5	-	TRBD1	TRBJ1-4	CASQRQGIGNEKLFF	TGTGCCAGCCAAAGACAGGGAATCGGTAATGAAAAACTGTTTTTT
TRBV5-5	-	-	TRBJ2-5	CASSLGTGKETQYF	TGTGCCAGCAGCTTGGGAACCGGGAAAGAGACCCAGTACTTC
TRBV5-1	once	TRBD1	TRBJ1-1	CASSLGQGGTEAFF	TGCGCCAGCAGCTTGGGACAGGGGGGAACTGAAGCTTTCTTT
TRBV29-1	-	-	TRBJ1-2	CSVEGVSGYTF	TGCAGCGTGGAGGGTGTTAGCGGCTACACCTTC
TRBV3-1/TRBV3-2	few	-	TRBJ1-2	CASSRTGRGYTF	TGTGCCAGCAGCCGAACAGGGAGGGGCTACACCTTC
TRBV28	-	-	TRBJ1-3	CASSPTLSGNTIYF	TGTGCCAGCAGTCCGACTCTCTCTGGAAACACCATATATTTT
TRBV6-1	-	-	TRBJ1-1	CASSDQGSSTEAFF	TGTGCCAGCAGTGATCAGGGTTCGAGCACTGAAGCTTTCTTT
TRBV4-1	-	TRBD1	TRBJ1-1	CASSARQGLTEAFF	TGCGCCAGCAGCGCCAGACAGGGGTTAACTGAAGCTTTCTTT
TRBV19	-	-	TRBJ1-2	CASSFWGTSYGYTF	TGTGCCAGTAGTTTTTGGGGAACTAGCTATGGCTACACCTTC
TRBV12-3/TRBV12-4	-	-	TRBJ1-2	CASSLLDRSYTF	TGTGCCAGCAGTTTACTCGACAGGAGCTACACCTTC